This T cell receptor (beta chain) was sequenced for a study of blood T cell repertoires in COVID-19. V lost 0 bases, J lost 4 bases, and 5 bases stayed unmatched. Germline V gene sequence: CDR1 MGHRA, CDR2 YSYEKL. The CDR3 sequence is 15 residues long. Data came from immunoSEQ multiplex PCR; TCRdb stores just in-frame clones and leaves some out. The sample consists of approximately 50,000 clones, around nine tenths of them appearing once. Sequencing was carried out using peripheral blood. This sequence was found in an elderly woman with acute or convalescent COVID-19. The chain joins TRBV4-1 to TRBJ1-2; 7 bases line up with TRBD1. The CDR3 DNA sequence: TGCGCCAGCAGCCAAGACCACGGACAGGTCTATGGCTACACCTTC. Its translation: CASSQDHGQVYGYTF.